These 22 T cell receptor beta chains originate from one sample sequenced in a study of blood T cell repertoires in COVID-19. TCRdb's table, derived via immunoSEQ multiplex PCR, lists solely in-frame clones and lacks some. The sample carries about 120,000 clones, under 80% recorded once. Sample: peripheral blood. Receptors were obtained from a man in his 70s with acute or convalescent COVID-19.

For this clone: At one end the junction does not follow the germline gene, possibly because of a read error. The V call is TRBV25-1, the J call TRBJ1-1; D ambiguous. The germline gives CDR1 MGHDK, CDR2 SYGVNS. The CDR3 contains 15 residues. CDR3 coding DNA: TGTGCCAGCAGGGAATCGACGACGGGTTTACCTGAAGCTTTCTTT. Its translation: CASRESTTGLPEAFF.

The CDR3 spells CASTSGDRGRLEQYF. Written as DNA, the CDR3 is TGCGCCAGCACCTCCGGGGACAGGGGGCGTCTGGAGCAGTACTTC. The chain uses TRBV5-1 and TRBJ2-7; 12 positions agree with TRBD1. J lost 7 bases, V lost 6 bases, and 11 bases had no gene match. The CDR3 is 15 residues long. Germline V gene data show CDR1 as SGHRS and CDR2 as YFSETQ.

This clone was counted only a few times. The rearrangement joins TRBV10-3 to TRBJ2-5, with 9 bases that match TRBD1. Germline trimming cut 6 bases from V and 5 bases from J; bases unmatched to any gene: 10. The CDR3 is 15 amino acids. Looked up from germline, CDR1 is ENHRY and CDR2 is SYGVKD. This CDR3 is CAISPRQGDLETQYF. The DNA for the CDR3 is TGTGCCATCAGCCCACGACAGGGGGACTTGGAGACCCAGTACTTC.

The chain is built from TRBV5-5 and TRBJ1-1; D is undetermined. The length of the CDR3 is 14 residues. CDR1 and CDR2 (germline): SGHKS, YYEKEE (reference sequence). The V and J ends lost 0 bases and 4 bases respectively, with 10 bases between them. CDR3: CASSLDGGRTEAFF. The CDR3 DNA sequence: TGTGCCAGCAGCTTGGACGGAGGCCGCACTGAAGCTTTCTTT.

V usage is TRBV7-9 and J usage is TRBJ1-2; TRBD1 might be the D (5 bases). V was shortened by 1 base and J by 3 bases, with 6 bases between the two germline ends. The V gene's germline CDR1 is SEHNR and CDR2 FQNEAQ (reference sequence). The CDR3 runs 13 residues. CDR3 sequence: CASSLEGDYGYTF. The CDR3 DNA is TGTGCCAGCAGCTTAGAAGGGGACTATGGCTACACCTTC.

This clone was observed a single time. The chain combines TRBV4-3 with TRBJ2-2, with TRBD2 matching 8 bases. The germline CDR1 and CDR2 sequences are LGHNA and YSLEER. The CDR3 length is 15 residues. With 0 bases clipped from V and 6 bases from J, the junction kept 3 bases outside the gene matches. The chain's CDR3 is CASSQDISGAGELFF. CDR3 nucleotide sequence: TGCGCCAGCAGCCAAGATATTAGCGGGGCCGGGGAGCTGTTTTTT.

CDR3 sequence: CASSRQEGATDTQYF. DNA of the CDR3: TGTGCCAGCAGCCGCCAGGAGGGGGCGACAGATACGCAGTATTTT. The genes are TRBV3-1 (or the pseudogene TRBV3-2) and TRBJ2-3; maybe TRBD1 (7 bases). Deletions cut 4 bases from V and 3 bases from J, with 14 bases between. The germline V gene has CDR1 LGHDT and CDR2 YNNKEL (reference sequence). This CDR3 contains 15 residues.

This clone was counted a few times. V is TRBV5-1 and J is TRBJ2-1; tentatively, D is TRBD2 (7 bases). The V gene lost 5 bases and the J gene lost 7 bases, with 22 bases spanning the gap. Germline V CDR1 and CDR2: SGHRS, YFSETQ. The CDR3 is made up of 16 amino acids. The CDR3 region has the DNA TGCGCCAGCAGTCCAACGGTCCGGGGGGCTAGGAATGAGCAGTTCTTC. Its protein is CASSPTVRGARNEQFF.

This chain uses TRBV19 with TRBJ2-5; 8 bases agree with TRBD2. Germline V gives CDR1 LNHDA, CDR2 SQIVND (reference sequence). The CDR3 runs 13 residues. After removal of 3 bases from V and 6 bases from J, the junction contained 3 bases not matched to a gene. CDR3 in DNA: TGTGCCAGTAGTATGCGGGGGGAGCAGACCCAGTACTTC. It yields the protein CASSMRGEQTQYF.

CDR3 protein: CASSYGASAHIEQYF. CDR3 in DNA: TGTGCCAGCAGTTACGGTGCTAGCGCACATATCGAGCAGTACTTC. This chain uses TRBV6-5 with TRBJ2-7; weak D call: TRBD2 (6 bases). There are 15 residues in the CDR3. Trimming cost V 2 bases and J 6 bases, with 17 bases left between them. Germline loops: CDR1 MNHEY, CDR2 SVGAGI.

The chain recombines TRBV5-1 with TRBJ2-3; possibly TRBD1 for D (6 bases). Germline V gene data show CDR1 as SGHRS and CDR2 as YFSETQ. There are 15 residues in the CDR3. V lost 3 bases to trimming and J lost 0 bases, with 11 bases between them. DNA for the CDR3: TGCGCCAGCAGCTCCAGGGGCAGTAGCACAGATACGCAGTATTTT. Its translation is CASSSRGSSTDTQYF.

The chain carries TRBV19 and TRBJ2-1; 8 bases agree with TRBD1. J gave up 2 bases and V 4 bases, and 1 base lay outside the gene matches. The CDR3 runs to 14 residues. Germline lookup yields CDR1 LNHDA and CDR2 SQIVND (reference sequence). The CDR3 region has the DNA TGTGCCAGTAGTACAGGGGGCACCTACAATGAGCAGTTCTTC. Translating gives CASSTGGTYNEQFF.

This clone came up a few times. This chain uses TRBV7-9 with TRBJ2-7, with 7 positions matching TRBD1. This CDR3 has 14 residues. Trimming took 2 bases from V and 5 from J; bases not matched to a gene: 6. Germline assignment: CDR1 SEHNR and CDR2 FQNEAQ (reference sequence). The DNA for the CDR3 is TGTGCCAGCAGCTTAAGTGGACAGGACCACGAGCAGTACTTC. It yields the protein CASSLSGQDHEQYF.

CDR3 in amino acids: CASSGRTSGAGEKLFF. The CDR3 DNA is TGTGCCAGCAGTGGACGTACTTCAGGGGCTGGGGAAAAACTGTTTTTT. This chain uses TRBV2 with TRBJ1-4; weak D call: TRBD1 (6 bases). Trimming removed 4 bases from V and 8 bases from J, with 20 bases in between. This CDR3 region has 16 residues. Germline-derived CDR1 and CDR2 are SNHLY and FYNNEI.

This sequence joins TRBV28 and TRBJ1-2, with TRBD1 as a possible D gene (5 bases). Germline CDR1 MDHEN, CDR2 SYDVKM. This CDR3 is built from 14 residues. V lost 4 bases and J lost 2, with 11 bases in between. CDR3 sequence reads: CASSSGAGNYGYTF. The DNA for the CDR3 is TGTGCCAGCAGTTCCGGGGCGGGGAACTATGGCTACACCTTC.

CDR3 residues: CASSPMGGFGYTF. The CDR3 region has the DNA TGTGCCAGCAGCCCCATGGGAGGGTTTGGCTACACCTTC. The chain links TRBV9 to TRBJ1-2, with D unresolved. Germline V lookup: CDR1 SGDLS, CDR2 YYNGEE. V lost 4 bases and J lost 7, with 14 bases in between. The CDR3 is 13 residues long.

This rearrangement joins TRBV28 to TRBJ1-2; 7 bases fit TRBD1. The CDR3 is made up of 12 amino acids. V shed 9 bases, J shed 4 bases, and the junction held 5 bases outside the gene matches. Germline V gene sequence: CDR1 MDHEN, CDR2 SYDVKM. The CDR3 spells CASSTGAYGYTF. CDR3 DNA: TGTGCCAGTTCTACAGGGGCCTATGGCTACACCTTC.

This chain links TRBV7-8 with TRBJ1-6; 7 bases agree with TRBD1. Germline CDR1 is SGHVS and CDR2 is FQNEAQ. J gave up 7 bases and V 0 bases, and 9 bases lay outside the gene matches. The CDR3 has 17 amino acids. Written as DNA, the CDR3 is TGTGCCAGCAGCTTAGCGGGTCCCGGGACAGTAAATTCACCCCTCCACTTT. Its protein product is CASSLAGPGTVNSPLHF.

V and J are TRBV19 and TRBJ2-6; 7 bases are a match to TRBD2. CDR3 size: 15 residues. The V gene end was trimmed by 2 bases and the J gene end by 2 bases; junction bases not matched to a gene: 0. Per germline, CDR1 LNHDA and CDR2 SQIVND (reference sequence). The CDR3 here is CASSISGAGANVLTF. The CDR3 DNA is TGTGCCAGTAGTATAAGCGGGGCTGGGGCCAACGTCCTGACTTTC.

This chain links TRBV5-1 with TRBJ2-1; 11 bases map to TRBD2. The CDR3 has 14 amino acids. Germline lookup yields CDR1 SGHRS and CDR2 YFSETQ. Unmatched junction bases numbered 4, after V lost 4 bases and J lost 7 bases. The CDR3 nucleotides are TGCGCCAGCAGCAGCGGGACTAGCGGTAATGAGCAGTTCTTC. Amino acids: CASSSGTSGNEQFF.

This clone showed up many times. This chain joins TRBV4-1 and TRBJ1-5; D is possibly TRBD1 (5 bases). There are 16 residues in the CDR3. V was trimmed by 0 bases and J by 0 bases, leaving 9 bases between them. Per the germline V gene, CDR1 is MGHRA and CDR2 is YSYEKL. CDR3 residues: CASSQDSGSSNQPQHF. DNA for the CDR3: TGCGCCAGCAGCCAAGACTCAGGGTCTAGCAATCAGCCCCAGCATTTT.

V is TRBV6-2 or TRBV6-3 and J is TRBJ1-5; D uncertain. Trimming took off 2 bases at V and 3 bases at J, with 11 bases between the two ends. Germline V gives CDR1 MNHEY, CDR2 SVGEGT. The CDR3 length is 15 residues. CDR3 loop: CASSYAGNTNQPQHF. CDR3 nucleotides: TGTGCCAGCAGTTACGCAGGCAATACCAATCAGCCCCAGCATTTT.